These 6 T cell receptor beta chains share one sample of origin, sequenced in a study of blood T cells in healthy people across ages. A J-beta primer mix and a sample-barcoded 5' primer were used in a second PCR of about 7 to 12 cycles. Using its own MiXCR run on the 5' RACE reads, TCRdb lists one record per CDR3 protein. The table lists about 930,000 distinct CDR3 sequences, just under 30% of them singletons, with about 9.4% in the top ten. The data were also submitted as part of a second study, on T cells of mothers and their children.

Material for sequencing was blood. These TCRs come from a woman aged 35 to 49 in good health.

V is TRBV11-2 and J is TRBJ1-4, with 8 bases lining up with TRBD1. Germline CDR1 is SGHAT and CDR2 is FQNNGV. With V trimmed by 4 bases and J by 6 bases, 10 bases remained unmatched. This CDR3 has 16 residues. The CDR3 reads CASSSLRGRRDEKLFF. CDR3 DNA: TGTGCCAGCAGCTCCCTCAGGGGGCGAAGGGATGAAAAACTGTTTTTT.

The V and J genes are TRBV3-1 and TRBJ2-1; 12 bases are a match to TRBD2. The CDR3 spans 17 residues. From germline, CDR1 is LGHDT and CDR2 YNNKEL (reference sequence). The ends lost 4 bases at V and 5 bases at J; junction bases unmatched: 9. The CDR3 region is CASSPSLAGGRHNEQFF. Here the CDR3 DNA reads TGTGCCAGCAGCCCCAGTCTAGCGGGGGGGCGGCACAATGAGCAGTTCTTC.

The J gene is TRBJ1-1, the V gene TRBV7-9, with unresolved D. CDR3 length: 15 amino acids. The V end lost 7 bases, the J end lost 1 base, and 16 bases lay between the germline ends. Germline values: CDR1 SEHNR, CDR2 FQNEAQ (reference sequence). The CDR3 sequence: CASTLDGRRNTEAFF. The CDR3 DNA is TGTGCCAGCACCCTAGACGGGCGACGGAACACTGAAGCTTTCTTT.

This clonotype occurred a few times. J is TRBJ1-2 and V is TRBV20-1, with 10 bases fitting TRBD1. This CDR3 contains 14 residues. V lost 5 bases and J lost 6; bases outside the gene matches: 9. Per the germline V gene, CDR1 is DFQATT and CDR2 is SNEGSKA (reference sequence). DNA of the CDR3: TGCAGTGCTGGGACAGGGGCCGCTGGGGATGGCTACACCTTC. It translates to CSAGTGAAGDGYTF.

The chain joins TRBV20-1 to TRBJ2-7; no definite D call. CDR1 and CDR2 (germline): DFQATT, SNEGSKA (reference sequence). V shed 6 bases and J shed 4 bases, with 16 bases lying between them. CDR3 size: 13 residues. This CDR3 is CSAASSAVYEQYF. In DNA form, the CDR3 reads TGCAGTGCCGCAAGCAGTGCGGTTTACGAGCAGTACTTC.

There are a few counts of this clonotype. The rearrangement links TRBV7-2 to TRBJ1-5; D is uncertain. Trimming took 3 bases from V and 0 from J, leaving 6 bases between them. Germline CDR1 reads SGHTA; CDR2 reads FQGNSA. This CDR3 comprises 14 residues. CDR3 DNA: TGTACCAGCAGCTTTGGCCCTAGCAATCAGCCCCAGCATTTT. Protein sequence: CTSSFGPSNQPQHF.